This T cell receptor (beta chain) is drawn from a study of control samples from healthy donors and cancer patients. In its sample, this clone was seen a few times. The germline gives CDR1 MNHNS, CDR2 SASEGT. The CDR3 is made up of 14 amino acids. V shed 2 bases and J shed 2 bases, with 10 bases lying between them. Sequenced by immunoSEQ multiplex PCR; TCRdb stores in-frame clones only, minus some. Here the sample spans 85,000 to 120,000 clones, 92% being singletons. This clonotype was obtained from a woman younger than 30 in good health. Sequencing was performed on blood. The chain has TRBV6-1 and TRBJ2-7, with TRBD2 as a possible D gene (6 bases). Here the CDR3 DNA reads TGTGCCAGCAGTGAAAGAGGGGAGGCCTACGAGCAGTACTTC. It is translated as CASSERGEAYEQYF.